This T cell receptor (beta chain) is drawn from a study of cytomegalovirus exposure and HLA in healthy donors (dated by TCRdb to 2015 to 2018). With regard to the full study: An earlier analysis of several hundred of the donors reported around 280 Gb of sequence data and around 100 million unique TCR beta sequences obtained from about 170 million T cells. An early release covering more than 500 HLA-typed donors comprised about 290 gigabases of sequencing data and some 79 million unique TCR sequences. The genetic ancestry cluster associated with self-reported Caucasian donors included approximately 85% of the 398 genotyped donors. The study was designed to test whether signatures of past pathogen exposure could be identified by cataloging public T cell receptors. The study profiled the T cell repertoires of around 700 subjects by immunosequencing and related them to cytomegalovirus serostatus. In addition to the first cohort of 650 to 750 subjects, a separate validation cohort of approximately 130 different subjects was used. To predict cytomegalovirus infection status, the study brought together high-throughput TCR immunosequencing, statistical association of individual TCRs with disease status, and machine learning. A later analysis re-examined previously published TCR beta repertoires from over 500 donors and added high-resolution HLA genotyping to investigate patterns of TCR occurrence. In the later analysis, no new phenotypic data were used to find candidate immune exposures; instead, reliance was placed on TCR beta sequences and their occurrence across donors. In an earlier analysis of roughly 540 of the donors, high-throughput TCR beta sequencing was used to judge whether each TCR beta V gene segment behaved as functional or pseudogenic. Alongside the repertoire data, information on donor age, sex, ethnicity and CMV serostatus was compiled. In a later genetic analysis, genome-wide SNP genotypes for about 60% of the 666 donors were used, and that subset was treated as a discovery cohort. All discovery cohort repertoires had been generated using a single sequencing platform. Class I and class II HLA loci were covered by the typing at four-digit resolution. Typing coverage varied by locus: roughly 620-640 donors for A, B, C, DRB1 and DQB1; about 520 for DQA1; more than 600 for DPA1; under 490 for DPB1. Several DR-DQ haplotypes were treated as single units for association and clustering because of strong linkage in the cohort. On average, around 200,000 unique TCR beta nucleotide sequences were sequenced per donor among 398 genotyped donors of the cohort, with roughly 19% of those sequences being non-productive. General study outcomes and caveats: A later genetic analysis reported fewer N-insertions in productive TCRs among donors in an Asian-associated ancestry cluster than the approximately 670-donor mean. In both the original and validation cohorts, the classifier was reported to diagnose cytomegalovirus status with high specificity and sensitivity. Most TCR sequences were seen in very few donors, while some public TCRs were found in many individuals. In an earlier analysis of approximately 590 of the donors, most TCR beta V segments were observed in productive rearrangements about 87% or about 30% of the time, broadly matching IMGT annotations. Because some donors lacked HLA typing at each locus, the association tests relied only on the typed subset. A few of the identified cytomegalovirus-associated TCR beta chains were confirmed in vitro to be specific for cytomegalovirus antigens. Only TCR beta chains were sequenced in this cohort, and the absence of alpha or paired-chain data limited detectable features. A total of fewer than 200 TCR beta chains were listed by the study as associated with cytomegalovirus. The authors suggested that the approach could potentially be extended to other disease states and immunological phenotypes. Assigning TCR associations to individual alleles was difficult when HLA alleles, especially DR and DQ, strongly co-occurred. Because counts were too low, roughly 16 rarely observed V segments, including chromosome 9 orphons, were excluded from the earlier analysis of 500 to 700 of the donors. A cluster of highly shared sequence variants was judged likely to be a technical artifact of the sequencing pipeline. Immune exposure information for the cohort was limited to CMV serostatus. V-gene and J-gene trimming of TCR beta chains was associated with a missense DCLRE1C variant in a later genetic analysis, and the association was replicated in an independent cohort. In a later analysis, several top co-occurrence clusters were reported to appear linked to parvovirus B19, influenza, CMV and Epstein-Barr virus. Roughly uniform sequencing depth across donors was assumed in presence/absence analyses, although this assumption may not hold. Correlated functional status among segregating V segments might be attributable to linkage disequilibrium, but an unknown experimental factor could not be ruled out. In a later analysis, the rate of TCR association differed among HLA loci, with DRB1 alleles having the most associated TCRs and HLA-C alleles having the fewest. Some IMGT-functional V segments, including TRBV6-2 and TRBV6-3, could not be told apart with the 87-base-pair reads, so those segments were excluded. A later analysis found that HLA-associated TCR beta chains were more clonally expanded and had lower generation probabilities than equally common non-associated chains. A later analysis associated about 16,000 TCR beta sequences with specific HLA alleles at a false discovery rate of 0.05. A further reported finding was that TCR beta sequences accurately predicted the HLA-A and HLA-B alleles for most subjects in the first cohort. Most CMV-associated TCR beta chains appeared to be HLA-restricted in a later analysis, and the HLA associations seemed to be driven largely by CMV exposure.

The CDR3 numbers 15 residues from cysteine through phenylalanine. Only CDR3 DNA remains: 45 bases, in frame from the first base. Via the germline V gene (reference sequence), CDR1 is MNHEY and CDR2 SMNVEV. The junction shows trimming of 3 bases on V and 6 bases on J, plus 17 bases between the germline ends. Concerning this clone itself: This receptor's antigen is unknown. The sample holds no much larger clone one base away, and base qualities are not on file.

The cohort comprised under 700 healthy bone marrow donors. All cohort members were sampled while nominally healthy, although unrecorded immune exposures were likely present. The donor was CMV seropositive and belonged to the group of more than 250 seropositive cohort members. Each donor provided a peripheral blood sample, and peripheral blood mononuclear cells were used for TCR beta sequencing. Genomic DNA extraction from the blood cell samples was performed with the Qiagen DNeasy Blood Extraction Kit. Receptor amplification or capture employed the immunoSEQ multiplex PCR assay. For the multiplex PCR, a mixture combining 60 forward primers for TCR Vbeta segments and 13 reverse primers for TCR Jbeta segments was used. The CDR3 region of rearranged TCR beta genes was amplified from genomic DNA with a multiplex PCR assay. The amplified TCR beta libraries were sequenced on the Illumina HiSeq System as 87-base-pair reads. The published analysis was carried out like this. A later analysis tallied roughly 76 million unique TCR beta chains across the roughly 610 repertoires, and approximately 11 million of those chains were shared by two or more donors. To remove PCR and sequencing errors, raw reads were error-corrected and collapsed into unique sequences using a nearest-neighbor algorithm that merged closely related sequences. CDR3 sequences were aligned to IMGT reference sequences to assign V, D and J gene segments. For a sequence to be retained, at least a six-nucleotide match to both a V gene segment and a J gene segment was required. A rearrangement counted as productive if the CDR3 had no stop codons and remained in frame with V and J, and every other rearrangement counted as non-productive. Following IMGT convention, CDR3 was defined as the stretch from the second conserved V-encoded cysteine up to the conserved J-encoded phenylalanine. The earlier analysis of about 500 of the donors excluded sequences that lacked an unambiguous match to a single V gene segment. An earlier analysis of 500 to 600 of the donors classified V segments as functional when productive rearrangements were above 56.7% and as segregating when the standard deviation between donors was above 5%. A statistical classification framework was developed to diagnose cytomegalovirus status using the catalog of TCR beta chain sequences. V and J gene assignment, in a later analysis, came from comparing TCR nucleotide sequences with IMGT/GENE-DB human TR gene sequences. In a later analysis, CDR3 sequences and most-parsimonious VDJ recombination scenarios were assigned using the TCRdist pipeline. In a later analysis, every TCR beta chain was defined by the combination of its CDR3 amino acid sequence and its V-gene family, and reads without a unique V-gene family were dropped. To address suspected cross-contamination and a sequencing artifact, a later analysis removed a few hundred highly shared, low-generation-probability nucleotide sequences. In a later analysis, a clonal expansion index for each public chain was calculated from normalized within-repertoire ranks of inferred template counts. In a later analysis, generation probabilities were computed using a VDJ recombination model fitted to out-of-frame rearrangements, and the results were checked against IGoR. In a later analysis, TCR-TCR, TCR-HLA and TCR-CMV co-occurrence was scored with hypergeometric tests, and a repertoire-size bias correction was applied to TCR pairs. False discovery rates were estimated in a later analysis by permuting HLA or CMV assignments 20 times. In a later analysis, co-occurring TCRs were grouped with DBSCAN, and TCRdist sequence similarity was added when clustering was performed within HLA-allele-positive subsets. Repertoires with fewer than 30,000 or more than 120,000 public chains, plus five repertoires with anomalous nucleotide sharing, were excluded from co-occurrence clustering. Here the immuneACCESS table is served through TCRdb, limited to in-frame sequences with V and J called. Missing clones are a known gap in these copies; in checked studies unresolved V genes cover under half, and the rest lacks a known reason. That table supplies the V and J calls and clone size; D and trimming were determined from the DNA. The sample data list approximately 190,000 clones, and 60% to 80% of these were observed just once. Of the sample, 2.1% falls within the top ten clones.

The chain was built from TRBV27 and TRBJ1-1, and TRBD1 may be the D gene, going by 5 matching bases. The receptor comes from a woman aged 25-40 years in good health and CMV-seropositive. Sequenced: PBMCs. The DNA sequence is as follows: TGTGCCAGCAGTTTCGTTCAGGGTAGGAGCGCTGAAGCTTTCTTT. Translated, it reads CASSFVQGRSAEAFF.